This TCR beta chain appears in the sequencing data of a study of shared clonotypes between healthy human individuals. The overall study: The cohort comprised a couple of women and a few men. Their ages spanned 18 to 49 years.

V lost 2 bases to trimming and J lost 6 bases, with 11 bases between them. Germline values: CDR1 MDHEN, CDR2 SYDVKM. The CDR3 is made up of 13 amino acids. TCRdb keeps only in-frame clones here, not all; method: immunoSEQ multiplex PCR. The sample has roughly 2,500,000 clones, 93% seen once. The TCR comes from a man aged 18 to 29 in good health. Some clones in this sample may be carry-over from other donors' samples. This chain connects TRBV28 to TRBJ2-7; weak D call: TRBD1 (5 bases). The sample comprised naive CD4+ T cells from PBMCs. The subset here: CD45RA+ positively selected. The chain's CDR3 is CASSLVSQGEQYF. The DNA of the CDR3 is TGTGCCAGCAGTTTAGTGAGTCAGGGCGAGCAGTACTTC.